The next 3 T cell receptor beta chains were all read from a single sample in a study of long-term antiretroviral therapy in people with HIV. The assay, immunoSEQ v3.0, was run at survey level. This table comes from immunoSEQ multiplex PCR, and its TCRdb copy is limited to in-frame clones, with some not included. Of approximately 17,000 clones listed, over 75% are singletons. The source was unsorted PBMCs, collected 0.1 years before starting antiretroviral therapy. The receptors here all came from a man between 18 and 29 years old with HIV.

This chain links TRBV28 with TRBJ1-2; D might be TRBD1 (6 bases). From germline, CDR1 is MDHEN and CDR2 SYDVKM. Trimming stripped 6 bases from V and 3 bases from J, with 11 bases between. This CDR3 comprises 13 residues. The CDR3 protein is CASSPGTYYGYTF. CDR3 in DNA: TGTGCCAGCAGCCCTGGGACATACTATGGCTACACCTTC.

The V gene is TRBV6-6, the J gene TRBJ2-7; 8 bases line up with TRBD1. The trim removed 0 bases at V and 2 bases at J, leaving 3 bases unmatched. The CDR3 is 15 residues long. In germline, CDR1 is MNHNY, CDR2 SVGAGI (reference sequence). Here the CDR3 DNA reads TGTGCCAGCAGTTACTCCTCGGACAGGGCCTACGAGCAGTACTTC. It is translated as CASSYSSDRAYEQYF.

The chain has TRBV19 and TRBJ2-3; weak D call: TRBD2 (5 bases). CDR1 and CDR2 from the germline V gene are LNHDA and SQIVND (reference sequence). V gave up 3 bases and J gave up 4 bases, with 8 bases separating them. This CDR3 has 13 residues. The CDR3 DNA reads as TGTGCCAGTAGTATCGGGGATGCAGATACGCAGTATTTT. It yields the protein CASSIGDADTQYF. The complete variable domain, with remaining parts taken from reference TRBV19 and TRBJ2-3, reads DGGITQSPKYLFRKEGQNVTLSCEQNLNHDAMYWYRQDPGQGLRLIYYSQIVNDFQKGDIAEGYSVSREKKESFPLTVTSAQKNPTAFYLCASSIGDADTQYFGPGTRLTVL.